These 5 T cell receptor beta chains were all obtained from the same sample, sequenced in a study of blood T cell repertoires in COVID-19. Profiled with immunoSEQ multiplex PCR; TCRdb holds only in-frame clones, not every one. The data contain roughly 150,000 clones, over 85% of them seen just once; the ten biggest clones take up roughly a sixth. The sample taken for sequencing was peripheral blood. The receptors derive from a man aged 55 to 70 with active or convalescent COVID-19.

This chain links TRBV12-3 or TRBV12-4 with TRBJ1-2; D gene uncertain. This CDR3 region has 13 residues. Trimming removed 3 bases from V and 4 bases from J, with 9 bases in between. CDR3 protein: CASSFRSSYGYTF. The CDR3 DNA is TGTGCCAGCAGTTTCCGGAGCAGCTATGGCTACACCTTC.

This clone was counted once. The chain employs TRBV18 and TRBJ1-2, with D perhaps matching TRBD1 (6 bases). This CDR3 is built from 13 residues. Germline V CDR1 and CDR2: KGHSH, LQKENI. The germline V and J ends were trimmed by 3 bases and 8 bases, with 13 bases remaining between them. CDR3 in amino acids: CASSPDRQEGYTF. In DNA, the CDR3 is TGTGCCAGCTCACCCGACAGGCAAGAGGGCTACACCTTC.

V is TRBV6-5 and J is TRBJ2-7; D gene unclear. The V gene's germline CDR1 is MNHEY and CDR2 SVGAGI. This CDR3 is 14 amino acids long. V lost 5 bases and J lost 3, with 14 bases in between. DNA for the CDR3: TGTGCCAGCAGTACTGGGTTTCCTAGCTACGAGCAGTACTTC. This gives the protein CASSTGFPSYEQYF.

The rearrangement joins TRBV4-1 to TRBJ1-1; D not resolved. Germline V lookup: CDR1 MGHRA, CDR2 YSYEKL. Trimming removed 1 base at V and 5 bases at J, with 20 bases between. The CDR3 length is 17 residues. The CDR3 spells CASSQGGNGVKETEAFF. DNA of the CDR3: TGCGCCAGCAGCCAAGGAGGGAATGGAGTCAAAGAGACTGAAGCTTTCTTT.

The chain employs TRBV6-5 and TRBJ2-7, with 11 bases fitting TRBD2. CDR1 is MNHEY, CDR2 SVGAGI, per germline. The ends lost 7 bases at V and 6 bases at J; junction bases unmatched: 5. The CDR3 has 13 residues. The CDR3 here is CASTLAGGLEQYF. The CDR3 nucleotides are TGTGCCAGCACTTTAGCGGGGGGGCTCGAGCAGTACTTC.